This T cell receptor (beta chain) originates from a study of vaccination and CD4 T cells after COVID-19 (dated by TCRdb to between 2021 and 2024). In terms of the full investigation: Every convalescent patient had a positive nasal swab PCR test for SARS-CoV-2, with mild disease in roughly nine patients and severe disease in one. The convalescent cohort included six males and four females, with two Hispanic individuals, seven Caucasians, two Asians and one multiracial person. Each participant got two doses of either the Pfizer-BioNTech BNT162b2 vaccine (n=8) or the Moderna mRNA-1273 vaccine (n=2). Post-COVID blood samples from convalescent patients were collected a median of around 110 days after diagnosis, with a range of roughly 35 to 161 days. Post-vaccine blood samples were obtained a median of about 77 days after the second vaccine dose, with a range of roughly 14 to 241 days. Culture stimuli were overlapping spike peptide pools from SARS-CoV-2 and from the common cold coronaviruses HCoV-NL63, HCoV-OC43 and HCoV-229E. In control cultures, a CEFX viral epitope pool was used as positive control, an HIV-1 Nef peptide pool was used as negative control, or no peptide was added. In around nine COVID-19 convalescent patients and a handful of infection-naive healthy vaccine recipients, the spike-specific CD4+ TCR repertoire before mRNA vaccination was compared with the repertoire after mRNA vaccination.

Per the publication, the treatment or condition label means: approximately 11-day PBMC culture with coronavirus spike peptide pools or control peptides (ViraFEST assay). The ViraFEST assay was used in the study, in which antigen-specific T cells were expanded with peptide pools and expanded clonotypes were subsequently identified by TCR sequencing. The positive SARS-CoV-2 PCR tests of the convalescent patients were dated from March to December 2020, before the Alpha, Beta and Delta variants emerged in the United States. Each well held approximately 2 million PBMCs cultured in IMDM containing approximately 5% human AB serum and around 9.2 IU/ml IL-2, with roughly 10 ug/ml peptide pools added. Half of the culture medium was replaced with fresh IL-2-containing medium on days 3 and 7. Once the cells had been in culture for roughly 11 days, the EasySep CD4+ T cell isolation kit was used to isolate CD4+ T cells by negative selection. PBMCs were separated from whole blood using Ficoll-Paque Plus gradient centrifugation and then either used fresh or cryopreserved at -140C. Triplicate wells were generally used for each culture condition.

What the authors observed across the whole study: The median count of SARS-CoV-2-reactive clonotypes went up from roughly 21 after infection to 30 to 40 after vaccination, although the change was not significant. Of the vaccine-specific clones in convalescent patients, 304 of 307, or nearly all, reacted only to SARS-CoV-2 spike and did not cross-react with common cold coronaviruses. Relatively few convalescent patients were included in the study, and early timepoints after natural infection were not analyzed. In convalescent patients, a median roughly 87% of post-vaccine SARS-CoV-2-reactive clones were detected only after vaccination, and vaccine-specific priming was suggested by this finding.

Library preparation was by PCR. TCR sequencing of DNA from cultured CD4+ T cells used the Oncomine TCR Beta short-read assay at the Johns Hopkins FTIC core. Genomic DNA was extracted from the cultured CD4+ T cells with the QIAamp micro DNA kit. The Oncomine TCR Beta libraries from cultured CD4+ T cells were pooled using unique dual indexes and then sequenced on an Illumina iSeq 100. As for the authors' bioinformatics: Non-productive sequences were removed, and CDR3s not starting with C, not ending with F or W, or shorter than 7 amino acids were discarded. The MANAFEST web application identified antigen-specific clonotypes by comparing peptide-stimulated wells against reference wells and other culture wells. For a clone to be called positive, the clone needed an FDR below 0.05, an odds ratio above 5, and a productive frequency above 0.1% in at least two of three replicate wells. A clonotype was classed as cross-reactive if the clonotype showed significant expansion both in SARS-CoV-2 spike wells and in at least one common cold coronavirus spike condition. Similarity between CDR3 sequences was evaluated in R version 3.6.1 using Levenshtein distances (stringdist) and unrooted phylogenetic trees (ape). Starting from the raw public reads, TCRdb applied fastp trimming at Q25, assembled clones with MiXCR and retained in-frame beta chains. Here each entry gathers all rows of one CDR3 protein and keeps the most common genes and DNA. TCRdb, not the original authors, processed these V and J calls. The sample table holds under 5,000 distinct CDR3 sequences, of which about 38% were seen once. Roughly 20% of the sample is in the top ten clones.

This clonotype is described as medium-sized (0.01 to 0.1%). Its antigen is currently not known. No base quality information exists; no much larger clone differs at one position. The V and J ends are trimmed by 8 bases and 10 bases, leaving 15 bases between them. The CDR3 starts with the cysteine, ends with the phenylalanine, and has 12 residues. Left in the record is the CDR3 DNA by itself, 36 bases read in frame from the first base. The germline V gene specifies MNHNS as CDR1 and SASEGT as CDR2. The chain uses TRBV6-1 and TRBJ2-1; the D gene is perhaps TRBD1, on 5 matching bases. The source is a human donor who had recovered from COVID-19. The sequenced sample consisted of CD4+ T cells from blood, cultured in vitro. The CDR3 corresponds to CASHTQGLEQFF. The nucleotide sequence is given as TGTGCCAGCCATACTCAGGGTCTCGAGCAGTTCTTC.